The source of this T cell receptor beta chain is a study of blood T cell repertoires in COVID-19. Using immunoSEQ multiplex PCR, the repertoire was profiled, and TCRdb retains in-frame clones only, with some absent. Here the sample spans about 180,000 clones, around 89% being singletons. The CDR3 sequence is 16 residues long. Trimming cost V 4 bases and J 6 bases; bases outside gene matches: 9. Germline CDR1 KGHDR, CDR2 SFDVKD. The chain carries TRBV24-1 and TRBJ2-2; 8 positions match TRBD2. Sample: peripheral blood. The clonotype was recovered from a woman aged 30 to 39 with acute or convalescent COVID-19. The CDR3 is CATSDPGGVRSGELFF. The CDR3 DNA reads as TGTGCCACCAGTGACCCCGGGGGGGTTCGCTCCGGGGAGCTGTTTTTT.